Below are 19 T cell receptor beta chains sequenced from a single sample in a study of shared clonotypes between healthy human individuals. Clones were sequenced by immunoSEQ multiplex PCR, and TCRdb holds only the in-frame ones, with some missing. Of about 960,000 clones in the sample, 76% are singletons; the top ten hold 1.5%. Material: memory CD4+ T cells sorted from blood. Documented subset: CD45RA-negative fraction. These receptors were collected from a man between 18 and 29 years old in good health.

This clone was seen a handful of times. The CDR3 protein is CASSLRQQDNSPLHF. CDR3 in DNA: TGTGCCAGCAGCTTAAGGCAGCAAGATAATTCACCCCTCCACTTT. The chain has TRBV7-2 and TRBJ1-6; D is uncertain. Germline V gene sequence: CDR1 SGHTA, CDR2 FQGNSA. This CDR3 comprises 15 residues. V was trimmed by 2 bases and J by 5 bases, leaving 10 bases between them.

The rearrangement links TRBV5-4 to TRBJ1-2; D possibly corresponds to TRBD1 (5 bases). Germline lookup yields CDR1 SGHNT and CDR2 YYREEE (reference sequence). The CDR3 is made up of 15 amino acids. The ends were cut back, 0 bases at V and 5 bases at J, with 14 bases in the middle. The CDR3 sequence: CASSLGPAGIYGYTF. CDR3 DNA sequence: TGTGCCAGCAGCTTGGGACCCGCAGGGATATATGGCTACACCTTC.

This clone was seen a few times. This chain uses TRBV5-4 with TRBJ1-1; D perhaps matches TRBD1 (6 bases). Trimming stripped 6 bases from V and 3 bases from J, with 12 bases between. The CDR3 extends over 13 amino acids. Germline V gene sequence: CDR1 SGHNT, CDR2 YYREEE (reference sequence). CDR3 amino acids: CASTIDRYTEAFF. DNA of the CDR3: TGTGCCAGCACCATAGACAGGTACACTGAAGCTTTCTTT.

The V gene is TRBV19, the J gene TRBJ1-6; 7 bases match TRBD1. V lost 5 bases and J lost 8; bases outside the gene matches: 3. Germline V gene lookup returns CDR1 LNHDA and CDR2 SQIVND (reference sequence). The CDR3 runs to 13 residues. The CDR3 sequence is CASSSDRDSPLHF. CDR3 in DNA: TGTGCCAGTAGTTCTGACAGGGATTCACCCCTCCACTTT.

The chain has TRBV6-5 and TRBJ2-7; 7 bases are a match to TRBD1. This CDR3 contains 14 residues. Germline values: CDR1 MNHEY, CDR2 SVGAGI. J was trimmed by 6 bases and V by 6 bases; bases with no gene match: 11. The CDR3 loop reads CASRETDRVGEQYF. The CDR3 DNA is TGTGCCAGCAGGGAGACTGACAGGGTAGGCGAGCAGTACTTC.

This chain connects TRBV6-4 to TRBJ2-3; 8 positions match TRBD2. V was clipped by 7 bases and J by 9 bases; unmatched bases: 9. CDR3 length: 13 amino acids. Germline CDR1 is MRHNA and CDR2 is SNTAGT. The CDR3 loop is CASTRIAGNTQYF. The CDR3 region has the DNA TGTGCCAGCACTAGAATAGCGGGGAACACGCAGTATTTT.

The gene calls are TRBV18 and TRBJ2-3; TRBD2 agrees at 14 bases. The CDR3 runs to 16 residues. Per germline, CDR1 KGHSH and CDR2 LQKENI. The J segment lost 6 bases and the V segment lost 0 bases, leaving 2 bases of the junction unmatched. CDR3 DNA: TGTGCCAGCTCACCACCGGGACTAGCGGGAGCGGATACGCAGTATTTT. This translates into CASSPPGLAGADTQYF.

This chain links TRBV9 with TRBJ1-6; no clear D gene. Germline V CDR1 and CDR2: SGDLS, YYNGEE. This CDR3 comprises 17 residues. V was clipped by 3 bases and J by 6 bases, with 19 bases between them. CDR3 DNA: TGTGCCAGCAGCGCACCTTCAGGCGGAAGCTCTAATTCACCCCTCCACTTT. It encodes CASSAPSGGSSNSPLHF.

The chain combines TRBV5-6 with TRBJ2-1; D remains unclear. The CDR3 loop spans 15 amino acids. The germline V gene has CDR1 SGHDT and CDR2 YYEEEE. Trimming left V 0 bases short and J 0 bases short, with 7 bases between. The CDR3 bases are TGTGCCAGCAGCTTGGACACGACCTCCTACAATGAGCAGTTCTTC. It specifies CASSLDTTSYNEQFF.

V is TRBV7-8 and J is TRBJ2-7, with 10 positions matching TRBD1. J gave up 3 bases and V 2 bases, and 4 bases lay outside the gene matches. There are 15 residues in the CDR3. Per the germline V gene, CDR1 is SGHVS and CDR2 is FQNEAQ. The CDR3 coding sequence is TGTGCCAGCAGCTTAAGGGGGACAGGGGTCTACGAGCAGTACTTC. Translation: CASSLRGTGVYEQYF.

This chain links TRBV5-1 with TRBJ2-1, with 8 bases aligning to TRBD2. This CDR3 has 15 residues. The germline gives CDR1 SGHRS, CDR2 YFSETQ. V shed 4 bases and J 3 bases; nucleotides not matched to a gene: 6. The CDR3 region has the DNA TGCGCCAGCAGCGCCCGACTAGCGAGCTACAATGAGCAGTTCTTC. Translating it yields CASSARLASYNEQFF.

V is TRBV7-2 and J is TRBJ1-1, with D perhaps TRBD1 (5 bases). CDR3 length: 14 residues. V lost 2 bases, J lost 5 bases, and 12 bases lay in between. Germline V gene lookup returns CDR1 SGHTA and CDR2 FQGNSA. In nucleotides, the CDR3 is TGTGCCAGCAGCTTATCTCAGGGAAGTACTGAAGCTTTCTTT. Encoded protein: CASSLSQGSTEAFF. Full variable domain (missing parts from reference TRBV7-2 and TRBJ1-1): GAGVSQSPSNKVTEKGKDVELRCDPISGHTALYWYRQSLGQGLEFLIYFQGNSAPDKSGLPSDRFSAERTGGSVSTLTIQRTQQEDSAVYLCASSLSQGSTEAFFGQGTRLTVV.

With regard to this clone: The same CDR3 can be traced to other DNA sequences in this sample. The chain joins TRBV10-3 to TRBJ1-6; D possibly corresponds to TRBD1 (5 bases). V was clipped by 6 bases and J by 5 bases, with 11 bases between them. In germline, CDR1 is ENHRY, CDR2 SYGVKD. CDR3 length: 14 residues. The CDR3 region has the DNA TGTGCCATCAGAGGGACGGGGAATAATTCACCCCTCCACTTT. It specifies CAIRGTGNNSPLHF.

This chain joins TRBV2 and TRBJ2-3; D remains ambiguous. CDR3 length: 13 amino acids. Germline-derived CDR1 and CDR2 are SNHLY and FYNNEI. Trimming took 5 bases from V and 3 from J, leaving 9 bases between them. CDR3 sequence (DNA): TGTGCCAGCAGTTACGGCCGGACAGATACGCAGTATTTT. Translating it yields CASSYGRTDTQYF.

The rearrangement joins TRBV29-1 to TRBJ1-1; D call uncertain. The germline V gene encodes CDR1 SQVTM and CDR2 ANQGSEA. Deletions cut 6 bases from V and 4 bases from J, with 9 bases between. CDR3 size: 11 residues. The CDR3 bases are TGCAGCGTCCAGCGGGCCACTGAAGCTTTCTTT. Translated, it gives CSVQRATEAFF.

Comment on this clone: The junction departs from the called germline gene at one end, perhaps through a read error. The V and J genes are TRBV10-3 and TRBJ1-3; D is possibly TRBD1 (5 bases). This CDR3 has 14 residues. The V gene's germline CDR1 is ENHRY and CDR2 SYGVKD. The DNA of the CDR3 is TGCGGCTGTATGGGGTACGCAGGGGGAAACACCATATATTTT. Its protein product is CGCMGYAGGNTIYF.

This clone was seen more than once but under ten times. The chain carries TRBV28 and TRBJ1-2; perhaps TRBD1 as D (6 bases). The germline V gene encodes CDR1 MDHEN and CDR2 SYDVKM. Trimming pared 10 bases from V and 8 bases from J, leaving 20 bases between. The CDR3 runs 13 residues. CDR3 sequence reads: CATFMGQGKGYTF. CDR3 coding DNA: TGTGCCACCTTTATGGGGCAGGGGAAGGGCTACACCTTC.

The rearrangement links TRBV10-1 to TRBJ2-5; D possibly corresponds to TRBD1 (5 bases). The CDR3 totals 12 residues. Trimming took off 6 bases at V and 5 bases at J, with 10 bases between the two ends. Germline CDR1 is WNHNN and CDR2 is SYGVQD (reference sequence). This chain's CDR3 is CASSGAGETQYF. CDR3 DNA: TGCGCCAGCAGCGGAGCAGGGGAGACCCAGTACTTC.

The V gene is TRBV7-9, the J gene TRBJ1-4; unclear D gene. The germline V and J ends were trimmed by 5 bases and 8 bases, with 12 bases remaining between them. Germline loops: CDR1 SEHNR, CDR2 FQNEAQ (reference sequence). This CDR3 is 13 amino acids long. The CDR3 reads CASSRMGYEKLFF. Written as DNA, the CDR3 is TGTGCCAGCAGCCGGATGGGGTACGAAAAACTGTTTTTT.